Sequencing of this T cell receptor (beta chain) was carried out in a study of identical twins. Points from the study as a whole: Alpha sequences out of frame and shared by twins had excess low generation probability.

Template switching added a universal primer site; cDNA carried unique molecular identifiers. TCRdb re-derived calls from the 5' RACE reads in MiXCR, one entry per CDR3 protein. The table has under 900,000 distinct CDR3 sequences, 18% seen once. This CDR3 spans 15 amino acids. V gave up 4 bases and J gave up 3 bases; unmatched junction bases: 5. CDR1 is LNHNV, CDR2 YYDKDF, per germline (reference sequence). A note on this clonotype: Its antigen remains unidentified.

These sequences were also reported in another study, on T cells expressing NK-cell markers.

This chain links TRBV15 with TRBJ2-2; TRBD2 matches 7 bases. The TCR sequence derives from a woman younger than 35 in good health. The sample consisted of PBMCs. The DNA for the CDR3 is TGTGCCACCAGCAAGTTCCGGGGGGACACCGGGGAGCTGTTTTTT. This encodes CATSKFRGDTGELFF. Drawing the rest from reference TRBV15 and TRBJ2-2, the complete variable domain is DAMVIQNPRYQVTQFGKPVTLSCSQTLNHNVMYWYQQKSSQAPKLLFHYYDKDFNNEADTPDNFQSRRPNTSFCFLDIRSPGLGDTAMYLCATSKFRGDTGELFFGEGSRLTVL.